These 18 T cell receptor beta chains came from one sample sequenced in a study of T cell responses to AZD1222 COVID-19 vaccine. Here immunoSEQ multiplex PCR was the method, and the copy in TCRdb shows in-frame clones only, minus some. The repertoire holds roughly 150,000 clones, around 88% seen once, with approximately 2.3% in the top ten. Sample: peripheral blood, taken on day 0 of AZD1222 vaccination. These TCRs come from an adult in good health.

This clone was counted only a few times. The V and J genes are TRBV5-1 and TRBJ2-2, with 10 bases identical to TRBD2. Trimming took 0 bases from V and 6 from J; bases not matched to a gene: 2. The CDR3 is 15 amino acids. Per germline, CDR1 SGHRS and CDR2 YFSETQ. CDR3 in DNA: TGCGCCAGCAGCTTGGTTCTAGCGGGAGCCGGGGAGCTGTTTTTT. It yields the protein CASSLVLAGAGELFF.

The sample holds one count of this clone. The genes are TRBV7-9 and TRBJ2-3; possible D gene TRBD2, 6 bases. Trimming cost V 5 bases and J 2 bases, with 17 bases left between them. CDR3 length equals 16 residues. The germline V gene has CDR1 SEHNR and CDR2 FQNEAQ (reference sequence). For the CDR3, the DNA is TGTGCCAGCAGCCACTGGACTGGAGGGAACACAGATACGCAGTATTTT. Translated: CASSHWTGGNTDTQYF.

The chain combines TRBV7-8 with TRBJ1-2; D is perhaps TRBD1 (5 bases). Germline V gene lookup returns CDR1 SGHVS and CDR2 FQNEAQ. Between the trimmed V and J ends, which lost 1 base and 6 bases, there was a span of 18 bases. The CDR3 contains 16 residues. This CDR3 is CASSLGRDARVNGYTF. The CDR3 coding sequence is TGTGCCAGCAGCTTAGGTAGGGACGCGAGGGTCAATGGCTACACCTTC. The entire variable domain, with the rest obtained from reference TRBV7-8 and TRBJ1-2, is as follows: GAGVSQSPRYKVAKRGQDVALRCDPISGHVSLFWYQQALGQGPEFLTYFQNEAQLDKSGLPSDRFFAERPEGSVSTLKIQRTQQEDSAVYLCASSLGRDARVNGYTFGSGTRLTVV.

The V call is TRBV6-5, the J call TRBJ2-5; D not resolved. The CDR3 has 12 residues. Trimming cost V 8 bases and J 5 bases, with 12 bases left between them. Germline V gives CDR1 MNHEY, CDR2 SVGAGI. The CDR3 nucleotides read TGTGCCAGCTTCCTAGTCTGGGAGACCCAGTACTTC. Protein: CASFLVWETQYF.

The count of this clone is one. This CDR3 is CASGAGVQPQHF. As DNA, the CDR3 is TGTGCCAGCGGAGCAGGGGTCCAGCCCCAGCATTTT. The rearrangement uses TRBV28 and TRBJ1-5; possibly TRBD1 for D (6 bases). Trimming pared 8 bases from V and 7 bases from J, leaving 12 bases between. There are 12 residues in the CDR3. CDR1 is MDHEN and CDR2 is SYDVKM in the germline V gene.

CDR3: CASSSVDRPANYGYTF. The CDR3, as DNA: TGTGCCAGCAGTTCCGTTGACAGACCAGCTAACTATGGCTACACCTTC. The chain couples TRBV27 to TRBJ1-2; D is possibly TRBD1 (5 bases). V gave up 4 bases and J gave up 0 bases, with 15 bases separating them. Germline CDR1 reads MNHEY; CDR2 reads SMNVEV (reference sequence). The CDR3 has 16 residues.

This clone was detected once. The chain is built from TRBV5-5 and TRBJ2-7, with a tentative D call TRBD2 (5 bases). The length of the CDR3 is 15 residues. V was clipped by 4 bases and J by 4 bases, with 18 bases between them. Germline V CDR1 and CDR2: SGHKS, YYEKEE (reference sequence). CDR3 nucleotide sequence: TGTGCCAGCAGCCCTGATCGGACTCCCCTTTACGAGCAGTACTTC. It yields the protein CASSPDRTPLYEQYF. Complete variable domain (other parts from reference TRBV5-5 and TRBJ2-7): DAGVTQSPTHLIKTRGQQVTLRCSPISGHKSVSWYQQVLGQGPQFIFQYYEKEERGRGNFPDRFSARQFPNYSSELNVNALLLGDSALYLCASSPDRTPLYEQYFGPGTRLTVT.

This chain joins TRBV7-9 and TRBJ2-3, with D tentatively TRBD2 (6 bases). The germline CDR1 and CDR2 sequences are SEHNR and FQNEAQ (reference sequence). The CDR3 covers 16 residues. Trimming shortened V by 0 bases and J by 3 bases, and 13 bases separated the two germline ends. The chain's CDR3 is CASSLAFGGRTDTQYF. The CDR3 nucleotides are TGTGCCAGCAGCTTAGCGTTCGGGGGACGGACAGATACGCAGTATTTT.

The chain combines TRBV7-9 with TRBJ1-4; D may be TRBD1 (5 bases). The germline V gene encodes CDR1 SEHNR and CDR2 FQNEAQ (reference sequence). The V and J ends lost 3 bases and 4 bases respectively, with 15 bases between them. The CDR3 is 16 amino acids. This CDR3 reads CASSFTVLGGNEKLFF. The CDR3 coding sequence is TGTGCCAGCAGCTTCACGGTTCTCGGGGGTAATGAAAAACTGTTTTTT.

The CDR3 DNA is TGCAGCGTTGCCCTCAGTTACGGCGAAGGCTACACCTTC. It yields the protein CSVALSYGEGYTF. The chain couples TRBV29-1 to TRBJ1-2; no reliable D call. There are 13 residues in the CDR3. Trimming removed 4 bases from V and 8 bases from J, with 17 bases in between. Germline assignment: CDR1 SQVTM and CDR2 ANQGSEA.

This clone was observed once. V gene TRBV30 combines with J gene TRBJ1-2, with 9 bases aligning to TRBD1. Germline values: CDR1 GTSNPN, CDR2 SVGIG (reference sequence). With V trimmed by 8 bases and J by 8 bases, 9 bases remained unmatched. The CDR3 spans 12 residues. The CDR3 here is CAEGQGKGGYTF. The CDR3 bases are TGTGCCGAGGGACAGGGTAAAGGGGGCTACACCTTC.

The chain recombines TRBV7-2 with TRBJ1-1; the match to TRBD1 covers 9 bases. The CDR3 totals 14 residues. V lost 7 bases, J lost 7 bases, and 10 bases stayed unmatched. The V gene's germline CDR1 is SGHTA and CDR2 FQGNSA. The CDR3 protein is CASTGDREISEAFF. For the CDR3, the DNA is TGTGCCAGCACCGGGGACAGGGAGATAAGTGAAGCTTTCTTT.

This chain joins TRBV3-1 (or the pseudogene TRBV3-2) and TRBJ2-7; D is perhaps TRBD2 (5 bases). Germline V CDR1 and CDR2: LGHDT, YNNKEL (reference sequence). Trimming took 3 bases from V and 2 from J, leaving 11 bases between them. The CDR3 runs to 14 residues. DNA of the CDR3: TGTGCCAGCAGCCAGAAAGCGGACGCCTACGAGCAGTACTTC. Translation gives CASSQKADAYEQYF.

The V call is TRBV6-2 or TRBV6-3, the J call TRBJ2-1; 9 nucleotides agree with TRBD1. Trimming took 2 bases from V and 3 from J; bases not matched to a gene: 8. Germline V gives CDR1 MNHEY, CDR2 SVGEGT. The CDR3 totals 17 residues. This chain's CDR3 is CASSYLDRGSRYNEQFF. The DNA of the CDR3 is TGTGCCAGCAGTTACCTGGACAGGGGATCCCGCTACAATGAGCAGTTCTTC.

The chain joins TRBV15 to TRBJ2-1; perhaps TRBD1 as D (6 bases). The V end was cut by 0 bases, the J end by 9 bases, with 9 bases between. CDR1 LNHNV and CDR2 YYDKDF come from the germline V gene (reference sequence). The CDR3 loop spans 13 amino acids. The DNA of the CDR3 is TGTGCCACCAGCAGAGACAGGGGTCTTGAGCAGTTCTTC. Translated, it gives CATSRDRGLEQFF.

Here the CDR3 reads CSAREVKEQYF. In nucleotides, the CDR3 is TGCAGTGCCCGTGAGGTGAAGGAGCAGTACTTC. The chain carries TRBV20-1 and TRBJ2-7; no firm D call. The germline V and J ends were trimmed by 6 bases and 7 bases, with 13 bases remaining between them. Germline values: CDR1 DFQATT, CDR2 SNEGSKA (reference sequence). The CDR3 contains 11 residues.

The chain has TRBV10-3 and TRBJ1-6; D remains ambiguous. The CDR3 extends over 12 amino acids. Germline loops: CDR1 ENHRY, CDR2 SYGVKD. The germline V and J ends were trimmed by 3 bases and 10 bases, with 7 bases remaining between them. The CDR3 DNA reads as TGTGCCATCAGTGAAGCGGAGTCACCCCTCCACTTT. As protein: CAISEAESPLHF.

This chain uses TRBV5-6 with TRBJ1-2; D gene ambiguous. Germline CDR1 reads SGHDT; CDR2 reads YYEEEE. Between the trimmed V and J ends, which lost 7 bases and 6 bases, there was a span of 16 bases. The CDR3 has 13 residues. The CDR3 DNA follows: TGTGCCAGCGGCATGGCGGGGAAGGATGGCTACACCTTC. Translating it yields CASGMAGKDGYTF.